This passage covers 15 T cell receptor beta chains from one sample sequenced in a study of human CD4 T cells and Enterobacteriaceae. Here immunoSEQ multiplex PCR was the method, and the copy in TCRdb shows in-frame clones only, minus some. The table has tens of thousands of clones, roughly 80% seen once. Sorting took every CD4+ cell except CD45RA+CCR7+CD95- naive cells, reaching over 98% purity. The sequenced material came from memory CD4+ T cells from blood. These receptors were collected from a human donor in good health.

The chain recombines TRBV4-1 with TRBJ2-1; 7 bases agree with TRBD2. The CDR3 sequence is 15 residues long. Losses at the gene ends were 1 base for V and 6 bases for J; bases not matched to a gene: 6. The germline V gene encodes CDR1 MGHRA and CDR2 YSYEKL. The CDR3 sequence: CASSQVAGRVNEQFF. The DNA of the CDR3 is TGCGCCAGCAGCCAAGTCGCGGGGAGGGTCAATGAGCAGTTCTTC.

This clone was recorded only once. The chain couples TRBV7-2 to TRBJ2-7; D unclear. CDR1 and CDR2 (germline): SGHTA, FQGNSA. The CDR3 is 12 amino acids. The V and J ends lost 5 bases and 7 bases respectively, with 12 bases between them. In nucleotides, the CDR3 is TGTGCCAGCAGCGTAGGGTTGAAGGAGCAGTACTTC. Translation gives CASSVGLKEQYF.

The chain couples TRBV15 to TRBJ1-3; D is ambiguous. The CDR3 is made up of 15 amino acids. The germline V gene encodes CDR1 LNHNV and CDR2 YYDKDF (reference sequence). Trimming shortened V by 0 bases and J by 7 bases, and 13 bases separated the two germline ends. For the CDR3, the DNA is TGTGCCACCAGCAGAGATTTCGCAGGTAGCAACACCATATATTTT. Encoded protein: CATSRDFAGSNTIYF.

This chain links TRBV9 with TRBJ1-2; D gene unclear. The CDR3 is 11 amino acids. V lost 3 bases and J lost 8, with 8 bases in between. Germline V gene data show CDR1 as SGDLS and CDR2 as YYNGEE. The chain's CDR3 is CASSDPGGYTF. DNA of the CDR3: TGTGCCAGCAGCGACCCGGGGGGCTACACCTTC.

The gene calls are TRBV11-2 and TRBJ1-6; 7 bases line up with TRBD1. This CDR3 region has 16 residues. Looked up from germline, CDR1 is SGHAT and CDR2 is FQNNGV. With 5 bases clipped from V and 7 bases from J, the junction kept 11 bases outside the gene matches. In nucleotides, the CDR3 is TGTGCCAGCAGCCCGTTACGGGACAGCGCCAATTCACCCCTCCACTTT. It translates to CASSPLRDSANSPLHF.

A few counts support this clone. The genes are TRBV2 and TRBJ1-4; 7 positions agree with TRBD1. V shed 6 bases and J 7 bases; nucleotides not matched to a gene: 5. The CDR3 extends over 13 amino acids. Germline CDR1 is SNHLY and CDR2 is FYNNEI. The CDR3 region is CASRTGRGEKLFF. The CDR3 DNA is TGTGCCAGCAGGACAGGGAGGGGTGAAAAACTGTTTTTT.

This clone came up a few times. The chain has TRBV10-1 and TRBJ1-1, with D maybe TRBD1 (6 bases). The CDR3 runs to 13 residues. From germline, CDR1 is WNHNN and CDR2 SYGVQD (reference sequence). V shed 6 bases and J shed 5 bases, with 13 bases lying between them. CDR3 DNA: TGCGCCAGCAGGGCAAACAGGGTGACTGAAGCTTTCTTT. Translated, it gives CASRANRVTEAFF.

J is TRBJ2-5 and V is TRBV5-6, with TRBD2 matching 7 bases. CDR1 is SGHDT, CDR2 YYEEEE, per germline. Losses at the gene ends were 7 bases for V and 5 bases for J; bases not matched to a gene: 20. The CDR3 runs 17 residues. CDR3: CASQEMRSSGGQETQYF. The DNA for the CDR3 is TGTGCCAGCCAAGAAATGCGCTCTAGCGGCGGCCAGGAGACCCAGTACTTC. Supplemented by reference TRBV5-6 and TRBJ2-5, the full variable domain reads DAGVTQSPTHLIKTRGQQVTLRCSPKSGHDTVSWYQQALGQGPQFIFQYYEEEERQRGNFPDRFSGHQFPNYSSELNVNALLLGDSALYLCASQEMRSSGGQETQYFGPGTRLLVL.

The CDR3 spells CASSLDGNFYGELFF. The CDR3 DNA is TGCGCCAGCAGCTTGGACGGGAACTTCTACGGGGAGCTGTTTTTT. V usage is TRBV5-1 and J usage is TRBJ2-2, with a possible D match to TRBD2 (5 bases). Per germline, CDR1 SGHRS and CDR2 YFSETQ. The CDR3 has 15 amino acids. Trimming shortened V by 0 bases and J by 7 bases, and 13 bases separated the two germline ends. The entire variable domain, with the rest obtained from reference TRBV5-1 and TRBJ2-2, is as follows: KAGVTQTPRYLIKTRGQQVTLSCSPISGHRSVSWYQQTPGQGLQFLFEYFSETQRNKGNFPGRFSGRQFSNSRSEMNVSTLELGDSALYLCASSLDGNFYGELFFGEGSRLTVL.

CDR3 loop: CASSSQGGEQYF. The CDR3 nucleotides read TGTGCCAGCAGCTCACAGGGGGGGGAGCAGTACTTC. The chain combines TRBV11-2 with TRBJ2-7, with D possibly matching TRBD1 (8 bases). Trimming cost V 4 bases and J 7 bases, with 11 bases left between them. The length of the CDR3 is 12 residues. CDR1 and CDR2 from the germline V gene are SGHAT and FQNNGV.

This chain links TRBV5-6 with TRBJ2-7; weak D call: TRBD1 (5 bases). V lost 4 bases and J 1 base, leaving 9 bases between the germline ends. Germline CDR1 is SGHDT and CDR2 is YYEEEE. The CDR3 has 13 amino acids. The CDR3 DNA is TGTGCCAGCAGCCAAGACAGATCCTACGAGCAGTACTTC. Amino acids: CASSQDRSYEQYF. The full variable domain, rest sourced from reference TRBV5-6 and TRBJ2-7, is DAGVTQSPTHLIKTRGQQVTLRCSPKSGHDTVSWYQQALGQGPQFIFQYYEEEERQRGNFPDRFSGHQFPNYSSELNVNALLLGDSALYLCASSQDRSYEQYFGPGTRLTVT.

The sample holds a few counts of this clone. The chain recombines TRBV4-2 with TRBJ2-5; a possible D gene is TRBD2 (5 bases). V was clipped by 0 bases and J by 7 bases, with 12 bases between them. Germline CDR1 LGHNA, CDR2 YNFKEQ. This CDR3 spans 14 amino acids. CDR3 in DNA: TGTGCCAGCAGCCAAGATTCGGTACGGGGGACCCAGTACTTC. Translated: CASSQDSVRGTQYF.

V is TRBV6-1 and J is TRBJ1-4; D might be TRBD1 (6 bases). V dropped 7 bases and J dropped 3 bases, with 15 bases sitting between them. CDR3 length equals 15 residues. CDR1 and CDR2 (germline): MNHNS, SASEGT. The CDR3 DNA sequence: TGTGCCAGCACCCGGGGGGCCTCAGCTAATGAAAAACTGTTTTTT. This sequence encodes CASTRGASANEKLFF.

This clone was seen just once. This rearrangement joins TRBV6-5 to TRBJ1-1, with D uncertain. V was clipped by 6 bases and J by 8 bases, with 10 bases between them. The CDR3 has 11 amino acids. The V gene's germline CDR1 is MNHEY and CDR2 SVGAGI. CDR3 bases: TGTGCCAGCAGCCGCGGGGTCGAAGCTTTCTTT. It codes for CASSRGVEAFF.

The chain links TRBV28 to TRBJ2-7; 9 positions match TRBD1. Losses at the gene ends were 3 bases for V and 3 bases for J; bases not matched to a gene: 3. The CDR3 spans 14 residues. Germline loops: CDR1 MDHEN, CDR2 SYDVKM. The CDR3: CASSLRDRVYEQYF. The CDR3, as DNA: TGTGCCAGCAGTTTGAGGGACAGGGTCTACGAGCAGTACTTC.